Reported below is one TCR beta chain. This sample was taken from a study of Ad26.COV2.S vaccination and SARS-CoV-2 variants. The protocol was immunoSEQ multiplex PCR, while the TCRdb copy is restricted to in-frame clones and leaves out a portion. The data show around 400,000 clones, over 75% seen once. The treatment: about 20 received Ad26.COV2.S at low or high dose, single or two shots; about 5 received placebo; per-sample allocation not given. The samples were gathered on day 63 after the first injection of vaccine or placebo. The receptor was derived from a person aged 18-65 years who received the Ad26.COV2.S COVID-19 vaccine or a placebo. This specimen was peripheral blood, taken in a trial of Ad26.COV2.S vaccine versus placebo.

For the CDR3, the DNA is TGTGCCAGCAGTGATACTAGCGGGGAGGCCTGGAACACAGATACGCAGTATTTT. It codes for CASSDTSGEAWNTDTQYF. V gene TRBV2 combines with J gene TRBJ2-3, with 10 positions matching TRBD2. The V gene end was trimmed by 3 bases and the J gene end by 2 bases; junction bases not matched to a gene: 11. Germline V CDR1 and CDR2: SNHLY, FYNNEI. The CDR3 has 18 residues.